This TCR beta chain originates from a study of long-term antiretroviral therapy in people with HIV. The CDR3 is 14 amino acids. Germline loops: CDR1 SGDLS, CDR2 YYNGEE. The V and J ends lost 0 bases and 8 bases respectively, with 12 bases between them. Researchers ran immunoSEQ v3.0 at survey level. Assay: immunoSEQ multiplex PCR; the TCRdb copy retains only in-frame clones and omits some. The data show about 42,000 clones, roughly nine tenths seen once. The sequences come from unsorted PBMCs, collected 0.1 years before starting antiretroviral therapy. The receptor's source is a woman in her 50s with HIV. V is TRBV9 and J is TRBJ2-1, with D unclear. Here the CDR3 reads CASSVGTNRDEQFF. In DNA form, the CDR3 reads TGTGCCAGCAGCGTAGGAACTAACCGGGATGAGCAGTTCTTC.